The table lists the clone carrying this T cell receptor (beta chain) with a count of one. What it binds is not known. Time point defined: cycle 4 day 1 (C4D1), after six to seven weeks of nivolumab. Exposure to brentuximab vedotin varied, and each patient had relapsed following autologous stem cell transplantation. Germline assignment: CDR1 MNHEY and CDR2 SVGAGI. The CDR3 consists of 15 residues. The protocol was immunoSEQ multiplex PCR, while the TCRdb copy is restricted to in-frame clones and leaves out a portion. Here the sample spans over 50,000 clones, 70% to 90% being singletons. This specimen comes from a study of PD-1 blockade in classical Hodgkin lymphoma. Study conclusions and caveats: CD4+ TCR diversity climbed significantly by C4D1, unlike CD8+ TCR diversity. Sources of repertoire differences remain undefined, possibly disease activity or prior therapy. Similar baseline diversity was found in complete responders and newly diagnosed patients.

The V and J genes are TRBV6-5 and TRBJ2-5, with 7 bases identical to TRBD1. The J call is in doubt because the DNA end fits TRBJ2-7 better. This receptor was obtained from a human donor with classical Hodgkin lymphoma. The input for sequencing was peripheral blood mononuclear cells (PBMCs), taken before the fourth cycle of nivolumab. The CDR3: CASSYGTDRGYEQYF. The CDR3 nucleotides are TGTGCCAGCAGTTACGGGACAGATCGAGGTTACGAGCAGTACTTC.